Shown below are 30 T cell receptor beta chains from a single sample sequenced in a study of cytomegalovirus exposure and HLA in healthy donors. Assay used: immunoSEQ multiplex PCR; TCRdb lists only in-frame clones, some missing. The profile covers roughly 120,000 clones, with roughly nine tenths appearing a single time and nearly 4.5% taken by the ten largest. Source material: PBMCs. Receptor source: a man aged 18 to 29 in good health and CMV-seropositive.

The chain couples TRBV27 to TRBJ2-3; tentative D call: TRBD2 (6 bases). V was clipped by 4 bases and J by 0 bases, with 17 bases between them. CDR1 and CDR2 from the germline V gene are MNHEY and SMNVEV (reference sequence). The CDR3 contains 17 residues. DNA of the CDR3: TGTGCCAGCAGTTCCTCCCCCCTAGCGCTGAGCACAGATACGCAGTATTTT. Protein: CASSSSPLALSTDTQYF.

The V gene is TRBV5-1, the J gene TRBJ2-2; D may be TRBD2 (5 bases). The CDR3 consists of 15 residues. Germline assignment: CDR1 SGHRS and CDR2 YFSETQ. Between the trimmed V and J ends, which lost 0 bases and 7 bases, there was a span of 13 bases. The CDR3 spells CASSLAGPGVGELFF. In nucleotides, the CDR3 is TGCGCCAGCAGCTTGGCGGGCCCCGGGGTCGGGGAGCTGTTTTTT.

The chain is built from TRBV7-9 and TRBJ2-5; D call uncertain. V was trimmed by 5 bases and J by 3 bases, leaving 10 bases between them. There are 13 residues in the CDR3. CDR1 and CDR2 (germline): SEHNR, FQNEAQ (reference sequence). CDR3 nucleotide sequence: TGTGCCAGCAGCCCCGGAGTAGAAGAGACCCAGTACTTC. Translation gives CASSPGVEETQYF.

V and J are TRBV5-1 and TRBJ1-2, with 10 bases fitting TRBD1. Germline V gene lookup returns CDR1 SGHRS and CDR2 YFSETQ. The CDR3 sequence is 13 residues long. V gave up 3 bases and J gave up 6 bases; unmatched junction bases: 2. The CDR3 is CASSSGTGDGYTF. The CDR3 coding sequence is TGCGCCAGCAGCTCCGGGACAGGGGATGGCTACACCTTC.

V gene TRBV5-4 combines with J gene TRBJ2-5; 14 bases map to TRBD2. CDR1 is SGHNT, CDR2 YYREEE, per germline (reference sequence). J lost 4 bases, V lost 4 bases, and 3 bases had no gene match. The CDR3 spans 15 residues. In nucleotides, the CDR3 is TGTGCCAGCAGCCAGACTAGCGGGGGGGCAGAGACCCAGTACTTC. Its translation: CASSQTSGGAETQYF.

The rearrangement uses TRBV6-5 and TRBJ1-2; D remains ambiguous. This CDR3 region has 14 residues. Trimming removed 5 bases at V and 2 bases at J, with 12 bases between. Per germline, CDR1 MNHEY and CDR2 SVGAGI. The CDR3 loop reads CASSKKRFNYGYTF. CDR3 coding DNA: TGTGCCAGCAGTAAAAAGCGTTTCAACTATGGCTACACCTTC.

The CDR3 is CASSLKRNYGYTF. CDR3 bases: TGTGCCAGCAGCTTAAAACGGAACTATGGCTACACCTTC. The chain carries TRBV11-3 and TRBJ1-2; D is uncertain. This CDR3 is 13 amino acids long. V was cut by 2 bases and J by 2 bases, with 6 bases left in between. The germline gives CDR1 SGHNT, CDR2 YENEEA.

The rearrangement links TRBV5-4 to TRBJ2-2, with TRBD1 matching 10 bases. V gave up 4 bases and J gave up 5 bases; unmatched junction bases: 5. CDR3 length: 15 residues. From germline, CDR1 is SGHNT and CDR2 YYREEE (reference sequence). The CDR3 sequence: CASSEDRGRTGELFF. Here the CDR3 DNA reads TGTGCCAGCAGCGAGGACAGGGGGAGGACCGGGGAGCTGTTTTTT.

In the case of this clone: Compared with germline, one end of the junction differs, possibly owing to a read error. The V and J genes are TRBV7-2 and TRBJ2-7, with TRBD1 matching 7 bases. This CDR3 contains 13 residues. Germline loops: CDR1 SGHTA, CDR2 FQGNSA. The CDR3 coding sequence is TGTGCCAGCAGCCCACGGGGACAGCTTCAGCTTCACTTC. Its translation: CASSPRGQLQLHF.

CDR3 in amino acids: CASSFARAYEQYF. CDR3 coding DNA: TGTGCCAGCAGCTTTGCCAGGGCCTACGAGCAGTACTTC. This chain uses TRBV12-1 with TRBJ2-7; the DNA was not used to check the table's D call, TRBD1. TRBV12-1 is a known pseudogene. The CDR3 spans 13 residues.

This chain uses TRBV10-3 with TRBJ1-5, with unresolved D. CDR3 length: 14 residues. Between the trimmed V and J ends, which lost 4 bases and 1 base, there was a span of 8 bases. Per germline, CDR1 ENHRY and CDR2 SYGVKD. CDR3 DNA sequence: TGTGCCATCAGTGGTCGCGAGAGCAATCAGCCCCAGCATTTT. As protein: CAISGRESNQPQHF.

The gene calls are TRBV5-1 and TRBJ2-1; tentative D call: TRBD2 (6 bases). Trimming took off 2 bases at V and 2 bases at J, with 14 bases between the two ends. This CDR3 contains 16 residues. Germline values: CDR1 SGHRS, CDR2 YFSETQ. CDR3 sequence reads: CASSFHAAGTYNEQFF. In DNA form, the CDR3 reads TGCGCCAGCAGCTTTCATGCGGCGGGGACCTACAATGAGCAGTTCTTC.

The rearrangement joins TRBV10-1 to TRBJ2-7; 9 nucleotides line up with TRBD2. Trimming cost V 0 bases and J 7 bases; bases outside gene matches: 7. This CDR3 region has 15 residues. Germline-derived CDR1 and CDR2 are WNHNN and SYGVQD (reference sequence). The CDR3 DNA sequence: TGCGCCAGCAGTGAGTCCCAGCGGGGGGACTGGGAGCAGTACTTC. The encoded protein is CASSESQRGDWEQYF.

This sequence joins TRBV5-6 and TRBJ2-1, with a tentative D call TRBD1 (5 bases). The ends were cut back, 4 bases at V and 4 bases at J, with 15 bases in the middle. Germline-derived CDR1 and CDR2 are SGHDT and YYEEEE. The CDR3 has 15 residues. The CDR3 bases are TGTGCCAGCAGCCCAGGGTTTGGGGCATACAATGAGCAGTTCTTC. The encoded protein is CASSPGFGAYNEQFF.

This rearrangement joins TRBV7-9 to TRBJ1-1; possible D gene TRBD1, 5 bases. V gave up 3 bases and J gave up 3 bases, with 11 bases separating them. The CDR3 totals 14 residues. The germline V gene has CDR1 SEHNR and CDR2 FQNEAQ (reference sequence). CDR3 residues: CASSFSGGHTEAFF. The CDR3 DNA reads as TGTGCCAGCAGCTTTTCGGGGGGTCACACTGAAGCTTTCTTT.

The chain uses TRBV28 and TRBJ1-1, with 8 bases aligning to TRBD1. CDR3 size: 13 residues. Germline V gives CDR1 MDHEN, CDR2 SYDVKM. Germline trimming cut 3 bases from V and 6 bases from J; bases unmatched to any gene: 3. The CDR3 here is CASSLPTGAEAFF. DNA of the CDR3: TGTGCCAGCAGTTTGCCGACAGGGGCTGAAGCTTTCTTT.

The CDR3 nucleotides read TGCGCCAGCAGCCAAGTTACAGGGGGCACCATATATTTT. Translating gives CASSQVTGGTIYF. The V and J genes are TRBV4-1 and TRBJ1-3; 8 nucleotides agree with TRBD1. J was trimmed by 9 bases and V by 1 base; bases with no gene match: 2. Germline values: CDR1 MGHRA, CDR2 YSYEKL. The CDR3 has 13 residues.

The chain couples TRBV10-3 to TRBJ2-2, with D perhaps TRBD2 (6 bases). Germline V gene lookup returns CDR1 ENHRY and CDR2 SYGVKD. V lost 3 bases, J lost 3 bases, and 14 bases lay in between. This CDR3 has 16 residues. This chain's CDR3 is CAISDWGRRDTGELFF. The CDR3 DNA sequence: TGTGCCATCAGTGATTGGGGGAGGCGAGACACCGGGGAGCTGTTTTTT.

The V gene is TRBV5-5, the J gene TRBJ1-1; tentatively, D is TRBD1 (5 bases). Trimming removed 0 bases at V and 6 bases at J, with 12 bases between. Looked up from germline, CDR1 is SGHKS and CDR2 is YYEKEE (reference sequence). The CDR3 spans 14 residues. The CDR3 sequence: CASSLGGLGAEAFF. The CDR3 nucleotides read TGTGCCAGCAGCTTGGGGGGATTAGGGGCTGAAGCTTTCTTT.

The V gene is TRBV5-1, the J gene TRBJ2-2; 8 nucleotides match TRBD2. The ends lost 2 bases at V and 0 bases at J; junction bases unmatched: 3. In germline, CDR1 is SGHRS, CDR2 YFSETQ. There are 16 residues in the CDR3. For the CDR3, the DNA is TGCGCCAGCAGCTTAGCGGGGGCCTCGAACACCGGGGAGCTGTTTTTT. Amino acids: CASSLAGASNTGELFF.

The genes are TRBV6-1 and TRBJ2-2; 9 bases are a match to TRBD1. This CDR3 comprises 14 residues. The germline CDR1 and CDR2 sequences are MNHNS and SASEGT. V lost 10 bases, J lost 3 bases, and 6 bases stayed unmatched. This CDR3 is CATQQGADTGELFF. CDR3 in DNA: TGTGCCACCCAACAGGGGGCGGACACCGGGGAGCTGTTTTTT.

The J gene is TRBJ1-2, the V gene TRBV6-1; 10 bases are shared with TRBD1. Germline-derived CDR1 and CDR2 are MNHNS and SASEGT. The CDR3 sequence is 13 residues long. V lost 3 bases to trimming and J lost 5 bases; unmatched junction nucleotides: 0. The CDR3 region is CASSEGQGYGYTF. CDR3 nucleotide sequence: TGTGCCAGCAGTGAGGGACAGGGGTATGGCTACACCTTC.

V and J are TRBV6-4 and TRBJ2-3; 7 bases map to TRBD1. CDR1 and CDR2 from the germline V gene are MRHNA and SNTAGT. The CDR3 loop spans 15 amino acids. Trimming at V came to 6 bases and at J to 2 bases, leaving 8 bases not matched to a gene. CDR3 in DNA: TGTGCCAGCAGACTCCGGGACAGCCCCACAGATACGCAGTATTTT. Translation: CASRLRDSPTDTQYF.

The chain uses TRBV28 and TRBJ1-4; D perhaps matches TRBD1 (5 bases). Trimming removed 6 bases from V and 2 bases from J, with 13 bases in between. Germline CDR1 and CDR2: MDHEN and SYDVKM. CDR3 length: 15 amino acids. The CDR3 DNA reads TGTGCCAGCAGGTCCCCCAGGGCGACTAATGAAAAACTGTTTTTT. Its protein product is CASRSPRATNEKLFF.

The rearrangement uses TRBV18 and TRBJ2-2; D is perhaps TRBD1 (6 bases). This CDR3 is 15 amino acids long. Germline V CDR1 and CDR2: KGHSH, LQKENI. V was trimmed by 3 bases and J by 1 base, leaving 9 bases between them. CDR3 DNA sequence: TGTGCCAGCTCACCCAGGACAGAGAACACCGGGGAGCTGTTTTTT. Its protein product is CASSPRTENTGELFF. The complete variable domain, with remaining parts taken from reference TRBV18 and TRBJ2-2, reads NAGVMQNPRHLVRRRGQEARLRCSPMKGHSHVYWYRQLPEEGLKFMVYLQKENIIDESGMPKERFSAEFPKEGPSILRIQQVVRGDSAAYFCASSPRTENTGELFFGEGSRLTVL.

Only one count was recorded for this clone. V usage is TRBV5-1 and J usage is TRBJ1-2; 7 bases align to TRBD1. The V segment lost 5 bases and the J segment 8 bases; nucleotides outside the gene matches: 15. Germline CDR1 is SGHRS and CDR2 is YFSETQ. This CDR3 is 15 amino acids long. The CDR3 coding sequence is TGCGCCAGCAGGCCAAGCCGACAGGGCGGAAGGGGCTACACCTTC. This translates into CASRPSRQGGRGYTF.

V gene TRBV29-1 combines with J gene TRBJ1-1; possible D gene TRBD1, 5 bases. The CDR3 totals 13 residues. The V and J ends lost 7 bases and 0 bases respectively, with 12 bases between them. Looked up from germline, CDR1 is SQVTM and CDR2 is ANQGSEA. CDR3 protein: CSGSGKMNTEAFF. The DNA of the CDR3 is TGCAGCGGATCAGGGAAGATGAACACTGAAGCTTTCTTT. Using reference TRBV29-1 and TRBJ1-1 for the parts outside the CDR3, the full variable domain is SAVISQKPSRDICQRGTSLTIQCQVDSQVTMMFWYRQQPGQSLTLIATANQGSEATYESGFVIDKFPISRPNLTFSTLTVSNMSPEDSSIYLCSGSGKMNTEAFFGQGTRLTVV.

The rearrangement links TRBV11-2 to TRBJ2-7; 10 bases fit TRBD1. The CDR3 sequence is 15 residues long. Germline V gene lookup returns CDR1 SGHAT and CDR2 FQNNGV. After removal of 5 bases from V and 3 bases from J, the junction contained 7 bases not matched to a gene. CDR3 protein: CASSPPGTGVYEQYF. CDR3 nucleotides: TGTGCCAGCAGCCCTCCCGGGACAGGGGTCTACGAGCAGTACTTC.

This clone was observed a few times. The chain combines TRBV6-1 with TRBJ1-6; 8 positions agree with TRBD1. The trim removed 5 bases at V and 9 bases at J, leaving 6 bases unmatched. Germline CDR1 is MNHNS and CDR2 is SASEGT. This CDR3 is built from 14 residues. CDR3 protein: CASSPGGGSSPLHF. DNA of the CDR3: TGTGCCAGCAGTCCAGGGGGCGGATCTTCACCCCTCCACTTT.

This rearrangement joins TRBV15 to TRBJ2-3; D perhaps matches TRBD2 (6 bases). The germline CDR1 and CDR2 sequences are LNHNV and YYDKDF (reference sequence). V gave up 0 bases and J gave up 6 bases, with 16 bases separating them. This CDR3 is built from 16 residues. The CDR3 DNA follows: TGTGCCACCAGCAGAGACGGGGGTTCGGGTTGGGATACGCAGTATTTT. Translated, it gives CATSRDGGSGWDTQYF.